The clone carrying this TCR beta chain was picked up one time. With 4 bases clipped from V and 4 bases from J, the junction kept 6 bases outside the gene matches. Germline CDR1 SGHDT, CDR2 YYEEEE. CDR3 size: 15 residues. The sample originates from a study of shared clonotypes between healthy human individuals. Across the study: Used for every donor were three CD4 naive, three CD4 memory, two CD8 naive and one CD8 memory plate.

CD4+ cells yielded CD45RA+ naive and CD45RA-negative memory subsets. The data were produced by immunoSEQ multiplex PCR, yet TCRdb's version contains in-frame clones alone and is incomplete. The table records about 1 million clones, about 75% of them present only once. The sample was memory CD4+ T cells sorted from blood. Indicated subset: CD45RA-negative fraction. The source is a man younger than 35 in good health. This sequence joins TRBV5-6 and TRBJ2-5; 11 bases match TRBD1. The CDR3 is CASSKRTGGRETQYF. In DNA, the CDR3 is TGTGCCAGCAGCAAAAGGACAGGGGGCAGAGAGACCCAGTACTTC. Variable domain in full (rest from reference TRBV5-6 and TRBJ2-5): DAGVTQSPTHLIKTRGQQVTLRCSPKSGHDTVSWYQQALGQGPQFIFQYYEEEERQRGNFPDRFSGHQFPNYSSELNVNALLLGDSALYLCASSKRTGGRETQYFGPGTRLLVL.